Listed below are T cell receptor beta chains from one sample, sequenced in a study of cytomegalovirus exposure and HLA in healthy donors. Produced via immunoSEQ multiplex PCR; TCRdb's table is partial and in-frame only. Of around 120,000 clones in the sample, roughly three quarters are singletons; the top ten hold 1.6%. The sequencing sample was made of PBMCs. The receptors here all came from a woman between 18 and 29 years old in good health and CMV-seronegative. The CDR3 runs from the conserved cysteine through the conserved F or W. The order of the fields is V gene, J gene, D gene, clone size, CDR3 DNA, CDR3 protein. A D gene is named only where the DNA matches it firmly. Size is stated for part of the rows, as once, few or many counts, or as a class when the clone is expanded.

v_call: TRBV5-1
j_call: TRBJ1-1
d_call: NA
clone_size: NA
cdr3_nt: TGCGCCAGCAGCTTGGAGGTTGCGGGGCAAGGCACTGAAGCTTTCTTT
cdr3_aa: CASSLEVAGQGTEAFF

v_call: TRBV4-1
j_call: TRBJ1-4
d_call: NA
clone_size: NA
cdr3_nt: TGCGCCAGCAGCCTACAAGGCTGGGCAGGGTCTAATGAAAAACTGTTTTTT
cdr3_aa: CASSLQGWAGSNEKLFF

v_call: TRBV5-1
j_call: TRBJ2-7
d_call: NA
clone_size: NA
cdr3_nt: TGCGCCAGCAGCTTCGAGGCCCCATCCTACGAGCAGTACTTC
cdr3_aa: CASSFEAPSYEQYF

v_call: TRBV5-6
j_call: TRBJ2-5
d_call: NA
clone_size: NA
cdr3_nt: TGTGCCAGCACCCGGGACTTCGGAGAGACCCAGTACTTC
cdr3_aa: CASTRDFGETQYF

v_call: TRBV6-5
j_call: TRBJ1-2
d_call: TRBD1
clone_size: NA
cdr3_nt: TGTGCCAGCAGCCTAACCGGGACAGGGGGCAATGGCTACACCTTC
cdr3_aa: CASSLTGTGGNGYTF

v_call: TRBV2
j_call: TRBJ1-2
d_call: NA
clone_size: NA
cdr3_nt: TGTGCCAGCAGTGGACGGGGTACTGGCTACACCTTC
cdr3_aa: CASSGRGTGYTF

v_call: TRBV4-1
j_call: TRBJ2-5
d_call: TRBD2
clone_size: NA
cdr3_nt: TGCGCCAGCAGCCTCGTTGATAGGGAGGGAGAGACCCAGTACTTC
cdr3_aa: CASSLVDREGETQYF

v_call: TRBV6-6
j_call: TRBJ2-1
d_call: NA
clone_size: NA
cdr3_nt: TGTGCCAGCAGCCCTCGACAGGCGATCTCCTACAATGAGCAGTTCTTC
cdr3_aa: CASSPRQAISYNEQFF

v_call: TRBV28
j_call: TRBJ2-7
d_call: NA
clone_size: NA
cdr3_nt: TGTGCCAGCAGTTTTTTGCAGGGTGTCCTCTACGAGCAGTACTTC
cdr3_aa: CASSFLQGVLYEQYF

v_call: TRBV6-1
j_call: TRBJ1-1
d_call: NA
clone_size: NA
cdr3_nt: TGTGCCAGCAGTACAGGGAACACTGAAGCTTTCTTT
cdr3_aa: CASSTGNTEAFF

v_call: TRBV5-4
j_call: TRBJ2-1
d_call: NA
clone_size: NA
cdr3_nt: TGTGCCAGCAGCCCCGGACAAGCCCCCTACTATGAGCAGTTCTTC
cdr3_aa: CASSPGQAPYYEQFF

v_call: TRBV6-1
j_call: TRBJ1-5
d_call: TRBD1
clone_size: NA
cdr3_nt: TGTGCCAGCAAGGGGGCAGGGCCCCAGCCCCAGCATTTT
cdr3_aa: CASKGAGPQPQHF

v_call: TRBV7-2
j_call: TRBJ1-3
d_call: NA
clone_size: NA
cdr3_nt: TGTGCCAGCAGGGAAACTATTTACTCTGGAAACACCATATATTTT
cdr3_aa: CASRETIYSGNTIYF

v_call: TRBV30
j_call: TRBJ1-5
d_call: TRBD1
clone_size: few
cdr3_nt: TGTGCCTGGAGTCAGGGACAGGGAGGTCAGCCCCAGCATTTT
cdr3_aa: CAWSQGQGGQPQHF

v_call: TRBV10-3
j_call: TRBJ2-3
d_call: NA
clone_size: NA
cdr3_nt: TGTGCCATCAGTGATAAGGGGGGGGGCATAAGCACAGATACGCAGTATTTT
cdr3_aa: CAISDKGGGISTDTQYF

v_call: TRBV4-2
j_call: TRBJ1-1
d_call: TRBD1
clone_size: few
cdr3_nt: TGTGCCAGCAGCCCGCGGGACAGACAGAACACTGAAGCTTTCTTT
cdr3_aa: CASSPRDRQNTEAFF

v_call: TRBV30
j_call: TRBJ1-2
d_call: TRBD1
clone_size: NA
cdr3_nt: TGTGCCTGGAGTCTACAGGGGGCAAGTGGCTACACCTTC
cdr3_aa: CAWSLQGASGYTF

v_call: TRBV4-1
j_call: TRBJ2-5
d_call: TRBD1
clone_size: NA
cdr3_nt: TGCGCCAGCAGCCAAGATGGGACAGCTCAAGAGACCCAGTACTTC
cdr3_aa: CASSQDGTAQETQYF

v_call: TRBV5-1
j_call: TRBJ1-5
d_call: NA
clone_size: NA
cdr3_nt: TGCGCCAGCAGCTTGGATCCCTATAGCAATCAGCCCCAGCATTTT
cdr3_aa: CASSLDPYSNQPQHF

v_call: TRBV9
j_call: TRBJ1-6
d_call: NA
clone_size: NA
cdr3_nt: TGTGCCAGCAGCGTAGGGGGGGAAAATTCACCCCTCCACTTT
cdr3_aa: CASSVGGENSPLHF

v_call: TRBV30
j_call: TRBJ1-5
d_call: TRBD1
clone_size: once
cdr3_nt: TGTGCCTGGAACAGTGACAGGGGGGATTCACAGCCCCAGCATTTT
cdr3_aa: CAWNSDRGDSQPQHF

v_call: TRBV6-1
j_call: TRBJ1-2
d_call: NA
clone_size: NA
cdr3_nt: TGTGCCAGCAGTCAAGGCGGGGGCTATGGCTACACCTTC
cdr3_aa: CASSQGGGYGYTF

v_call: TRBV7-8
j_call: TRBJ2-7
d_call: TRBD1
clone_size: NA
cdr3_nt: TGTGCCAGCAGCTTAGGGACAGGGTTGACCTACGAGCAGTACTTC
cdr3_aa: CASSLGTGLTYEQYF

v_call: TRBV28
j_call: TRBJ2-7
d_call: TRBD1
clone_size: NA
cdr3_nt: TGTGCCAGCAGTCCCCACCAGACAGGGGGCTACGAGCAGTACTTC
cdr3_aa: CASSPHQTGGYEQYF

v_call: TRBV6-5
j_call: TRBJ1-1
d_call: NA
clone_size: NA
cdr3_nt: TGTGCCAGCAGTTACTTACAGAGGGACACTGAAGCTTTCTTT
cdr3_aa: CASSYLQRDTEAFF

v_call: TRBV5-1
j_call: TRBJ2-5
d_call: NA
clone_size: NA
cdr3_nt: TGCGCCAGTAACGCTCGGGGTGGTTTCGGTACTGAGACCCAGTACTTC
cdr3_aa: CASNARGGFGTETQYF

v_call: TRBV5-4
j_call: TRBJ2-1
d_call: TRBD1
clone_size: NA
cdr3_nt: TGTGCCAGCAGCCGAGAGGGGGCTGGGTACAATGAGCAGTTCTTC
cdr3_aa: CASSREGAGYNEQFF

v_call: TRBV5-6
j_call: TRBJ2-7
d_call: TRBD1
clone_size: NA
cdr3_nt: TGTGCCTGCGCGACAGGGAATGTGTACGAGCAGTACTTC
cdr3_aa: CACATGNVYEQYF

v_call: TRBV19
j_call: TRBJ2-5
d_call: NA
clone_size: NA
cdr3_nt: TGTGCCAGTAGTACCGGGACAATCCAAGAGACCCAGTACTTC
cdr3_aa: CASSTGTIQETQYF

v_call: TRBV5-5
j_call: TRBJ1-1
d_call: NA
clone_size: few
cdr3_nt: TGTGCCAGCAGACCTACAGGGAACACTGAAGCTTTCTTT
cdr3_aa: CASRPTGNTEAFF

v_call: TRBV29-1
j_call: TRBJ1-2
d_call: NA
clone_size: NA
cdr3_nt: TGCAGCACTAGCATCCTGCGGGGGCGAGTAGTAGTGAACTATGGCTACACCTTC
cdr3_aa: CSTSILRGRVVVNYGYTF

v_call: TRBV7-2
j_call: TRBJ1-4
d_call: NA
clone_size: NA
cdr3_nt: TGTGCCAGCAGCTTAGGTTCAGGACAGTTCAATGAAAAACTGTTTTTT
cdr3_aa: CASSLGSGQFNEKLFF

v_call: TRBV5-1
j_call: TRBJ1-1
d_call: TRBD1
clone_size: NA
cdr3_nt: TGCGCCAGCAGCCCCGGGACAGGGAACACTGAAGCTTTCTTT
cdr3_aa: CASSPGTGNTEAFF

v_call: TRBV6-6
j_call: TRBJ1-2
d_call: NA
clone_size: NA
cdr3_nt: TGTGCCAGCAGTTACTCCGGGGGAGCTAACTATGGCTACACCTTC
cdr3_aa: CASSYSGGANYGYTF

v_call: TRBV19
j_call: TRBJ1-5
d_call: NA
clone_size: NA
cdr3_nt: TGTGCCAGTAGTATAGGACAGGGCAATCAGCCCCAGCATTTT
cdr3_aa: CASSIGQGNQPQHF

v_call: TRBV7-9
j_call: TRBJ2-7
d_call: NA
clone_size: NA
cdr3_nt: TGTGCCAGCAGCTCTAAGGACAGCCACCCCTACGAGCAGTACTTC
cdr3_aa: CASSSKDSHPYEQYF

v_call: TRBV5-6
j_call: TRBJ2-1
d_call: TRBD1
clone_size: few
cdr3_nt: TGTGCCAGCAGCTTGAACGGACAGGTCTACAATGAGCAGTTCTTC
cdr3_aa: CASSLNGQVYNEQFF

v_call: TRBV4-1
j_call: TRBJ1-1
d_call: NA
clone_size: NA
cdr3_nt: TGCGCCAGCAGCCAAGGGATTCAGGGTTACACTGAAGCTTTCTTT
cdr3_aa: CASSQGIQGYTEAFF

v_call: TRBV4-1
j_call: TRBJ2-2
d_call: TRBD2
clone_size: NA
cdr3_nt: TGCGCCAGCAGCCCGAGCGGGGGGGCAGCCGGGGAGCTGTTTTTT
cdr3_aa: CASSPSGGAAGELFF

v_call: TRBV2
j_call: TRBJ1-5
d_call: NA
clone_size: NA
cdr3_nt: TGTGCCAGCCACCTGGTAGGCAATCAGCCCCAGCATTTT
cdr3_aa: CASHLVGNQPQHF

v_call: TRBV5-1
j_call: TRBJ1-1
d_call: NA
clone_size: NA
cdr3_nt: TGCGCCAGCAGCTTGGGGGAGCGTGGCACTGAAGCTTTCTTT
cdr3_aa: CASSLGERGTEAFF

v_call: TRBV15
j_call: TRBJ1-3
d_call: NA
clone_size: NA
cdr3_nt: TGTGCCACCAGCAGAGACCGAGGGACATCAGCCTCTGGAAACACCATATATTTT
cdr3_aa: CATSRDRGTSASGNTIYF

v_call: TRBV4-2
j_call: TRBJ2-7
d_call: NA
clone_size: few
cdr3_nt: TGTGCCAGCAGCTCAAACCGGGACTCTTCGGTGGGAGAGCAGTACTTC
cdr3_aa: CASSSNRDSSVGEQYF